This T cell receptor beta chain appears in the sequencing data of a study of T-cell reconstitution after alpha-beta-depleted transplantation in children. This clonotype has a count of ten or more. Antigen: not known. Study-wide results and limits: A year had passed since transplant, and T-cell counts and diversity by then came mostly from newly produced T cells.

Construction of the TCRbeta library involved unique molecular identifiers. TCRdb re-called the PCR reads with MiXCR, one entry per CDR3 protein. This table has 600,000 or so distinct CDR3 sequences, 23% appearing once. In germline, CDR1 is SQVTM, CDR2 ANQGSEA. The CDR3 loop spans 14 amino acids. Trimming shortened V by 5 bases and J by 4 bases, and 17 bases separated the two germline ends. The TCR originated in a boy in the first two years of life who had a stem cell transplant for acute myeloid leukemia, so the T cells may come from the graft donor. The chain carries TRBV29-1 and TRBJ1-1, with a tentative D call TRBD1 (5 bases). The source material was PBMCs, mostly from graft donor cells, sampled 360 days after TCRalphabeta/CD19-depleted stem cell transplant. Written as DNA, the CDR3 is TGCAGCGTTCTGGGGCAAGGGGTGGGCACTGAAGCTTTCTTT. It encodes CSVLGQGVGTEAFF.